The text below deals with one T cell receptor beta chain. Antigen unknown. Different DNA sequences within this sample yield the same CDR3. The sample belongs to a study of cytomegalovirus exposure and HLA in healthy donors. Turning to the study itself: A previous analysis identified around 120 million unique TCR beta sequences derived from roughly 190 million T cells.

Study-level findings and limits: As a later analysis showed, several of the most significant clusters appeared to be linked to common viral pathogens. In a later analysis, V- and J-gene trimming of beta chains associated with a DCLRE1C missense variant, replicated independently.

PCR primers comprised 60 Vbeta and 13 Jbeta primers. Original handling: A follow-up analysis tallied around 80 million unique TCR beta chains, roughly 11 million shared. TCRdb's copy holds only in-frame clones and misses some; the assay was immunoSEQ multiplex PCR. The V and J calls and clone size come from that table; D and trimming were worked out from the DNA. The data show 110,000 to 150,000 clones, about 70% seen once. This CDR3 spans 14 amino acids. CDR1 MRHNA and CDR2 SNTAGT come from the germline V gene. After removal of 4 bases from V and 1 base from J, the junction contained 0 bases not matched to a gene.

Sequenced material: PBMCs. This TCR was sampled from a man between 18 and 29 years old in good health and CMV-seronegative. The rearrangement links TRBV6-4 to TRBJ2-3; 9 nucleotides align to TRBD2. This CDR3 is CASSVAGGTDTQYF. The DNA for the CDR3 is TGTGCCAGCAGTGTAGCGGGGGGCACAGATACGCAGTATTTT.